This T cell receptor beta chain was captured in a study of blood T cell repertoires in COVID-19. As for the study in general: Sources were T cells, B-cell-depleted T cells, or PBMCs; the material itself was cDNA or gDNA.

Authors' processing steps: For nucleated cells, counts were estimated from reference gene primer amplification. TCRdb's table, derived via immunoSEQ multiplex PCR, lists solely in-frame clones and lacks some. V and J calls and clone size are those listed in that table; D and trimming were worked out from the DNA. The table includes under 200,000 clones, about four fifths detected once. V dropped 6 bases and J dropped 2; count of bases not matched to a gene: 10. Germline V CDR1 and CDR2: LNHDA, SQIVND (reference sequence). The CDR3 runs 17 residues. The chain has TRBV19 and TRBJ2-6; 7 bases are shared with TRBD1. This clonotype was sampled from a man between 65 and 80 years old with active or convalescent COVID-19. The sequenced sample consisted of peripheral blood. The CDR3 DNA sequence: TGTGCCAGTAGAAGTGACAGGGAGAAAGCTGGGGCCAACGTCCTGACTTTC. Protein product: CASRSDREKAGANVLTF. The variable domain in full, completed from reference TRBV19 and TRBJ2-6, reads DGGITQSPKYLFRKEGQNVTLSCEQNLNHDAMYWYRQDPGQGLRLIYYSQIVNDFQKGDIAEGYSVSREKKESFPLTVTSAQKNPTAFYLCASRSDREKAGANVLTFGAGSRLTVL.